This T cell receptor beta chain appears in the sequencing data of a study of tumor-infiltrating lymphocytes in primary liver carcinoma. The germline gives CDR1 MGHRA, CDR2 YSYEKL. The CDR3 loop spans 16 amino acids. J was trimmed by 2 bases and V by 2 bases; bases with no gene match: 6. The source material, roughly 18-31 mg of unsorted bulk tissue, was used to co-extract RNA and DNA. Starting material of 400 to 600 ng total RNA yielded TCR beta cDNA via a constant-region primer. For TCR beta, libraries were produced by three nested multiplex PCR rounds using slightly modified ARM-PCR. Amplification in the first two PCR rounds was performed using TRBV1-TRBV30 forward primers and a C-beta reverse primer for 10 cycles each. Each CDR3 protein gets one entry after TCRdb re-called the multiplex PCR reads with MiXCR. The table has approximately 73,000 distinct CDR3 sequences, about 70% seen once. This clonotype was observed many times.

Material: liver tumor tissue from sampling region 4. Subset of the sample: tumor region T4, right-lateral pole. The genes are TRBV4-1 and TRBJ2-1, with 7 positions matching TRBD2. The TCR originated in a man in his forties with primary liver carcinoma and hepatitis B virus infection. The CDR3 region has the DNA TGCGCCAGCAGCCAAAACCCTAGCGGACCCTACAATGAGCAGTTCTTC. It is translated as CASSQNPSGPYNEQFF.